The 16 T cell receptor beta chains reported below all come from one sample, sequenced in a study of T cell responses to AZD1222 COVID-19 vaccine. Assay: immunoSEQ multiplex PCR; the TCRdb copy retains only in-frame clones and omits some. The sample lists 90,000 to 120,000 clones; around 90% were seen once. This material consisted of peripheral blood, taken on day 0 of AZD1222 vaccination. The receptors come from an adult in good health.

The table lists this clone with a few counts. The V gene is TRBV7-2, the J gene TRBJ2-3; unclear D gene. The germline CDR1 and CDR2 sequences are SGHTA and FQGNSA. The CDR3 contains 13 residues. V was cut by 3 bases and J by 5 bases, with 9 bases left in between. The CDR3 loop is CASSLREKDTQYF. The CDR3 coding sequence is TGTGCCAGCAGCTTGCGAGAGAAAGATACGCAGTATTTT.

This clone was recorded once. Written as DNA, the CDR3 is TGCGCCAGCCGGACCGGGACAGCCTCTGGAAACACCATATATTTT. Residues: CASRTGTASGNTIYF. The chain uses TRBV5-1 and TRBJ1-3; 7 bases fit TRBD1. V shed 7 bases and J 0 bases; nucleotides not matched to a gene: 7. The CDR3 loop spans 15 amino acids. The germline gives CDR1 SGHRS, CDR2 YFSETQ.

The chain links TRBV7-2 to TRBJ2-5, with no clear D. V was cut by 5 bases and J by 3 bases, with 4 bases left in between. The CDR3 contains 11 residues. Per the germline V gene, CDR1 is SGHTA and CDR2 is FQGNSA. The CDR3 loop reads CASSPKETQYF. CDR3 bases: TGTGCCAGCAGCCCGAAAGAGACCCAGTACTTC. Drawing the rest from reference TRBV7-2 and TRBJ2-5, the complete variable domain is GAGVSQSPSNKVTEKGKDVELRCDPISGHTALYWYRQSLGQGLEFLIYFQGNSAPDKSGLPSDRFSAERTGGSVSTLTIQRTQQEDSAVYLCASSPKETQYFGPGTRLLVL.

The chain joins TRBV10-3 to TRBJ2-2, with TRBD2 matching over 11 bases. CDR1 and CDR2 (germline): ENHRY, SYGVKD. The CDR3 covers 16 residues. V shed 5 bases and J 2 bases; nucleotides not matched to a gene: 4. CDR3 region: CAISPSGGPNTGELFF. CDR3 DNA sequence: TGTGCCATCAGTCCTAGCGGGGGGCCTAACACCGGGGAGCTGTTTTTT.

The rearrangement links TRBV2 to TRBJ1-2; D is ambiguous. The germline V gene encodes CDR1 SNHLY and CDR2 FYNNEI. V gave up 8 bases and J gave up 3 bases, with 10 bases separating them. The CDR3 loop spans 12 amino acids. CDR3 region: CASRQEDYGYTF. CDR3 DNA: TGTGCCAGCCGACAAGAGGACTATGGCTACACCTTC.

The chain recombines TRBV5-3 with TRBJ1-4, with 7 bases aligning to TRBD1. TRBV5-3 is an ORF for which the function is uncertain. CDR3 length: 14 amino acids. V lost 0 bases to trimming and J lost 8 bases; unmatched junction nucleotides: 4. CDR3 in DNA: TGTGCCAGAAGCTTGGAACAGGGGCGCGAAAAACTGTTTTTT. Its protein is CARSLEQGREKLFF.

In this sample, this clone turned up once. The chain is built from TRBV6-5 and TRBJ1-1; 7 bases fit TRBD1. V dropped 6 bases and J dropped 3; count of bases not matched to a gene: 1. The CDR3 runs 12 residues. Per germline, CDR1 MNHEY and CDR2 SVGAGI. The CDR3 protein is CASRGTDTEAFF. Written as DNA, the CDR3 is TGTGCCAGCAGGGGGACAGACACTGAAGCTTTCTTT.

The chain links TRBV27 to TRBJ2-1; TRBD1 aligns across 7 bases. The CDR3 is made up of 12 amino acids. Germline V CDR1 and CDR2: MNHEY, SMNVEV (reference sequence). Trimming took 3 bases from V and 15 from J; bases not matched to a gene: 8. CDR3 sequence reads: CASSFDRVVPFF. The DNA of the CDR3 is TGTGCCAGCAGTTTTGACAGGGTGGTCCCGTTCTTC.

The chain uses TRBV30 and TRBJ1-6, with no clear D. V was pared by 2 bases and J by 5 bases, with 10 bases between. The CDR3 sequence is 14 residues long. CDR1 GTSNPN and CDR2 SVGIG come from the germline V gene (reference sequence). CDR3 DNA: TGTGCCTGGAGTCTTGACTCTAATAATTCACCCCTCCACTTT. Translated: CAWSLDSNNSPLHF. The entire variable domain, with the rest obtained from reference TRBV30 and TRBJ1-6, is as follows: SQTIHQWPATLVQPVGSPLSLECTVEGTSNPNLYWYRQAAGRGLQLLFYSVGIGQISSEVPQNLSASRPQDRQFILSSKKLLLSDSGFYLCAWSLDSNNSPLHFGNGTRLTVT.

The chain links TRBV24-1 to TRBJ2-2, with D perhaps given as TRBD1 or TRBD2 (5 bases each). Germline values: CDR1 KGHDR, CDR2 SFDVKD. This CDR3 region has 14 residues. V lost 5 bases to trimming and J lost 4 bases, with 10 bases between them. The CDR3 here is CATSVRGGTGELFF. The DNA of the CDR3 is TGTGCCACCAGTGTGAGGGGCGGCACCGGGGAGCTGTTTTTT.

This chain uses TRBV6-2 or TRBV6-3 with TRBJ2-3, with TRBD2 as a possible D gene (7 bases). The CDR3 sequence is 19 residues long. Germline CDR1 reads MNHEY; CDR2 reads SVGEGT. With 2 bases removed from V and 2 bases from J, the gap between germline ends came to 23 bases. The CDR3 region is CASSYGFRGAGGPTDTQYF. The CDR3 DNA reads as TGTGCCAGCAGTTACGGTTTTCGGGGGGCGGGTGGCCCCACAGATACGCAGTATTTT.

The genes are TRBV19 and TRBJ1-2; no definite D call. This CDR3 is 13 amino acids long. V gave up 7 bases and J gave up 4 bases, with 13 bases separating them. Germline loops: CDR1 LNHDA, CDR2 SQIVND (reference sequence). The DNA for the CDR3 is TGTGCCAGTACCCCTCCCACCGGCTATGGCTACACCTTC. As protein: CASTPPTGYGYTF.

The sample holds a few counts of this clone. J is TRBJ1-1 and V is TRBV12-3 or TRBV12-4; D perhaps matches TRBD1 (5 bases). V was clipped by 6 bases and J by 0 bases, with 8 bases between them. This CDR3 has 13 residues. CDR3 coding DNA: TGTGCCAGCAGCTTACAGGTGAACACTGAAGCTTTCTTT. This translates into CASSLQVNTEAFF.

The chain uses TRBV5-1 and TRBJ1-2, with D possibly TRBD1 on 6 matching bases. Deletions cut 1 base from V and 2 bases from J, with 9 bases between. This CDR3 has 14 amino acids. Germline CDR1 and CDR2: SGHRS and YFSETQ. This chain's CDR3 is CASSLSTGNYGYTF. The DNA of the CDR3 is TGCGCCAGCAGCTTGTCCACAGGGAACTATGGCTACACCTTC.

This chain uses TRBV18 with TRBJ2-7; TRBD1 matches at 9 bases. Trimming took 3 bases from V and 0 from J; bases not matched to a gene: 3. The CDR3 length is 15 residues. CDR1 KGHSH and CDR2 LQKENI come from the germline V gene. The CDR3 nucleotides are TGTGCCAGCTCACCTGGGACAGGGCCCTCCTACGAGCAGTACTTC. Protein sequence: CASSPGTGPSYEQYF.

The gene calls are TRBV27 and TRBJ2-7; D is unclear. The CDR3 sequence is 16 residues long. The V gene lost 2 bases and the J gene lost 0 bases, with 14 bases spanning the gap. CDR1 MNHEY and CDR2 SMNVEV come from the germline V gene (reference sequence). CDR3 nucleotide sequence: TGTGCCAGCAGTTTAGTCGGTGCGGTGAGCTCCTACGAGCAGTACTTC. This gives the protein CASSLVGAVSSYEQYF.